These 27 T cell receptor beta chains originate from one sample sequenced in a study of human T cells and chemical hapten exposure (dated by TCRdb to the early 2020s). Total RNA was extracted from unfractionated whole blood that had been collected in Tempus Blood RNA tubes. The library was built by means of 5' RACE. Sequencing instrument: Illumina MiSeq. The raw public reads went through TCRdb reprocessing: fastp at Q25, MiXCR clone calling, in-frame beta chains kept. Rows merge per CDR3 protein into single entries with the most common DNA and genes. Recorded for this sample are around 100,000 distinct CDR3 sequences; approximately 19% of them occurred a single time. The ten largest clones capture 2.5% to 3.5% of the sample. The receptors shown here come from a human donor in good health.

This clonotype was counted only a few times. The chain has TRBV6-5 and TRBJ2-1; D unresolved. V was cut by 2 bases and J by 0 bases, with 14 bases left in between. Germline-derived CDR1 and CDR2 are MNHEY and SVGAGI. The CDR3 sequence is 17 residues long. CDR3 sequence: CASSYPPSPVSYNEQFF. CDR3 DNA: TGTGCCAGCAGTTACCCCCCCAGTCCCGTCTCCTACAATGAGCAGTTCTTC.

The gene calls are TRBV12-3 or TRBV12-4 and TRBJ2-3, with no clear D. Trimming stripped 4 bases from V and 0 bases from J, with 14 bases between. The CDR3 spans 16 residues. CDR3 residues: CASSSLRAASTDTQYF. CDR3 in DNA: TGTGCCAGCAGTTCCCTTCGGGCAGCTAGCACAGATACGCAGTATTTT.

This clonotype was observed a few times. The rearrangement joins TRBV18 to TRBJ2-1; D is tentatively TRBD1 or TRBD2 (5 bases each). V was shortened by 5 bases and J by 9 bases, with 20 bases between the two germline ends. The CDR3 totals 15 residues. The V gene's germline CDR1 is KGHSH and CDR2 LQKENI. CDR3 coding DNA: TGTGCCAGCTCAACACGGGGACCCCCGGAGGCTGAGCAGTTCTTC. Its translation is CASSTRGPPEAEQFF.

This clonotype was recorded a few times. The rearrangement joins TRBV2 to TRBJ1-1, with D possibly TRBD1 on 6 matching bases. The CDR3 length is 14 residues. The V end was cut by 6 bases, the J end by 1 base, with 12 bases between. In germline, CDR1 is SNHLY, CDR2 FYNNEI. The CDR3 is CASRAGGGNTEAFF. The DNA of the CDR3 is TGTGCCAGCAGAGCGGGAGGGGGGAACACTGAAGCTTTCTTT.

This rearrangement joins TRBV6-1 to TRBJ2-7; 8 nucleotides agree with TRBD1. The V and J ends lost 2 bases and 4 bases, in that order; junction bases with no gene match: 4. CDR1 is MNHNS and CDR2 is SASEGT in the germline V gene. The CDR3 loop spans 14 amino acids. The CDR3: CASSELGTGYEQYF. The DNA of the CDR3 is TGTGCCAGCAGTGAATTGGGGACAGGATACGAGCAGTACTTC.

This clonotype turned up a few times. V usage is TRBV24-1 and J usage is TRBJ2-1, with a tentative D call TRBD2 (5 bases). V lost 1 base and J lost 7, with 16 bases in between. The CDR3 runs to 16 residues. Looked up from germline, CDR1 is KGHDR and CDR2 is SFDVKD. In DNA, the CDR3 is TGTGCCACCAGTGATTTTAACAGCCCCCGAGGGAATGAGCAGTTCTTC. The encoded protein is CATSDFNSPRGNEQFF.

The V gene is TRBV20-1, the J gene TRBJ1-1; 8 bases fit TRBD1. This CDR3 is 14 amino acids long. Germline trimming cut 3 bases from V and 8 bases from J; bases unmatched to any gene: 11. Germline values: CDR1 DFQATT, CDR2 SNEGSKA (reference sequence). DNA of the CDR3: TGCAGTGCTAGTCCCCGGAGTGACAGGGGCGAAGCTTTCTTT. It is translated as CSASPRSDRGEAFF.

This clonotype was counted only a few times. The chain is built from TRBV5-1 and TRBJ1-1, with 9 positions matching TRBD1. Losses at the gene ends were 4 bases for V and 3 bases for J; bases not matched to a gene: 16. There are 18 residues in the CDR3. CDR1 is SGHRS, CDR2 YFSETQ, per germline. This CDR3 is CASSPRLGTGFFHTEAFF. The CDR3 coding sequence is TGCGCCAGCAGCCCGAGGCTCGGGACAGGGTTCTTTCACACTGAAGCTTTCTTT.

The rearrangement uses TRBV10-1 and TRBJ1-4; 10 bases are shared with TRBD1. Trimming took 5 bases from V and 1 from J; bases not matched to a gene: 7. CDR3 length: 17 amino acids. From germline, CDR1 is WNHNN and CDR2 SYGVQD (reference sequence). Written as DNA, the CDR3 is TGCGCCAGCAGTTGCTTTGACAGGGGGCGAACTAATGAAAAACTGTTTTTT. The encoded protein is CASSCFDRGRTNEKLFF.

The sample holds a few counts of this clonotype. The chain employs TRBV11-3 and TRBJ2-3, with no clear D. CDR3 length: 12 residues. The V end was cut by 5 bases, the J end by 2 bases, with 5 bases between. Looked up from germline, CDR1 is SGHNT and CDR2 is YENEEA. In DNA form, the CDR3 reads TGTGCCAGCAGCCGAAACACAGATACGCAGTATTTT. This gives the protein CASSRNTDTQYF.

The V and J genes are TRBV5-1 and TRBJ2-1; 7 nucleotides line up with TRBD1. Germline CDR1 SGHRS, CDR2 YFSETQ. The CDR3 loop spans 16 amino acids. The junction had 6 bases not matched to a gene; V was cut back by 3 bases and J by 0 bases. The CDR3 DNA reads TGCGCCAGCAGCTCCGACAGGGCTAGCTCCTACAATGAGCAGTTCTTC. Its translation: CASSSDRASSYNEQFF.

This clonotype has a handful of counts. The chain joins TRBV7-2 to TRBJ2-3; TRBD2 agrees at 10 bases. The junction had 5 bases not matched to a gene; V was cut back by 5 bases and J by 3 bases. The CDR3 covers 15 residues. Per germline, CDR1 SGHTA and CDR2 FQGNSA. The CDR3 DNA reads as TGTGCCAGCAGCACGTTAGCGGGAGGAACAGATACGCAGTATTTT. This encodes CASSTLAGGTDTQYF.

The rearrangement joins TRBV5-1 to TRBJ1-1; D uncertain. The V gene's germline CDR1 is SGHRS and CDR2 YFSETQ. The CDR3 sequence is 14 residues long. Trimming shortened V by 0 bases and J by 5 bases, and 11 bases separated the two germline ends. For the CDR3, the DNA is TGCGCCAGCAGCTTGGTGTATGGGGAGACTGAAGCTTTCTTT. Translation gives CASSLVYGETEAFF.

In DNA form, the CDR3 reads TGTGCCAGCAGGGCCGCGGGAGTACTCTACGAGCAGTACTTC. It translates to CASRAAGVLYEQYF. This rearrangement joins TRBV27 to TRBJ2-7, with 7 bases aligning to TRBD2. Germline V gene lookup returns CDR1 MNHEY and CDR2 SMNVEV (reference sequence). V dropped 6 bases and J dropped 3; count of bases not matched to a gene: 8. CDR3 size: 14 residues.

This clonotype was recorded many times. The CDR3 DNA sequence: TGCGCCAGCAGCCTTGACAGGGCAAGCAATCAGCCCCAGCATTTT. This gives the protein CASSLDRASNQPQHF. V usage is TRBV4-1 and J usage is TRBJ1-5; 7 nucleotides line up with TRBD1. CDR1 MGHRA and CDR2 YSYEKL come from the germline V gene. Trimming took 4 bases from V and 1 from J; bases not matched to a gene: 4. This CDR3 spans 15 amino acids.

The CDR3 bases are TGTGCCAGCAGCGTTTCGGGACAGGGCGTCTACGAGCAGTACTTC. Translation: CASSVSGQGVYEQYF. The genes are TRBV4-2 and TRBJ2-7; 9 bases are shared with TRBD1. Trimming took 5 bases from V and 3 from J; bases not matched to a gene: 8. The CDR3 covers 15 residues. Germline V lookup: CDR1 LGHNA, CDR2 YNFKEQ.

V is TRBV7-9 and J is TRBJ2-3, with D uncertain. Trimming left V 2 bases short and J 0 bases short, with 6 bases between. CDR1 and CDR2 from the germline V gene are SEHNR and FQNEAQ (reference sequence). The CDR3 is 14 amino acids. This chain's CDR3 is CASSLTSSTDTQYF. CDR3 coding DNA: TGTGCCAGCAGCTTAACGTCAAGCACAGATACGCAGTATTTT.

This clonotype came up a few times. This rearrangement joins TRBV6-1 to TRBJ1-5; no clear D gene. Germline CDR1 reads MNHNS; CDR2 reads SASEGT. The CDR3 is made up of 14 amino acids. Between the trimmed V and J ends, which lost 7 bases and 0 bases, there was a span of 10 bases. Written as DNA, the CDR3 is TGTGCCAGCATACCAGTGTTTAGCAATCAGCCCCAGCATTTT. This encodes CASIPVFSNQPQHF.

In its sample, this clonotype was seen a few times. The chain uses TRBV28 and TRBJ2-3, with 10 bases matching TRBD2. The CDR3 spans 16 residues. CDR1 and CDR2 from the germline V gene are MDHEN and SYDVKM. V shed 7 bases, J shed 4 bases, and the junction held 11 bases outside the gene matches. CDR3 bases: TGTGCCAGCACGGGAATTAGCGGGAGGCGCCCAGATACGCAGTATTTT. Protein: CASTGISGRRPDTQYF.

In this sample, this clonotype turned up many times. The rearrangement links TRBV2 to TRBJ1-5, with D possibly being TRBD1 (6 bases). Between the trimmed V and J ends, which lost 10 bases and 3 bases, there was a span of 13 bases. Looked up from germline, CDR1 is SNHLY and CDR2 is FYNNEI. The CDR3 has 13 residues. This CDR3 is CATSTGLNQPQHF. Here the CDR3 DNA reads TGTGCCACCTCCACAGGGCTCAATCAGCCCCAGCATTTT.

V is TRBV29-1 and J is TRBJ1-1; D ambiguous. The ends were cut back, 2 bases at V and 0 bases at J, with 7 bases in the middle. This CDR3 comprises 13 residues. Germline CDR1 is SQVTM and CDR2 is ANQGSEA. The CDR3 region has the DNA TGCAGCGTTGAACGCCAGCTGAACACTGAAGCTTTCTTT. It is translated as CSVERQLNTEAFF.

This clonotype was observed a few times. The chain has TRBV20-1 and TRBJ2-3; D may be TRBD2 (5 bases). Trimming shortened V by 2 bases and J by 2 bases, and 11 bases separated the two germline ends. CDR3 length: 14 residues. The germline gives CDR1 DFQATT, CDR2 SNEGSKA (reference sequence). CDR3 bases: TGCAGTGCTAGAAAACGAGGGCCCACAGATACGCAGTATTTT. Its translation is CSARKRGPTDTQYF.

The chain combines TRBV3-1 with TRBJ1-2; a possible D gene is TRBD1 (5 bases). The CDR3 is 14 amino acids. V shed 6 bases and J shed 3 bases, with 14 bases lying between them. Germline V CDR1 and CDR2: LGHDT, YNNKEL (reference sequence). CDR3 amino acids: CASSYPGTDYGYTF. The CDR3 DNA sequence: TGTGCCAGCAGTTATCCCGGGACGGACTATGGCTACACCTTC.

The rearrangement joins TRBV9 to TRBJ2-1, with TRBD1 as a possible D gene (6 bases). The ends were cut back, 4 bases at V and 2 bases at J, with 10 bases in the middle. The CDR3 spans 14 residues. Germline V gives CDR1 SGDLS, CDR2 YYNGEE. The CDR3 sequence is CASSPEGAYNEQFF. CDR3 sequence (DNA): TGTGCCAGCAGCCCCGAGGGGGCCTACAATGAGCAGTTCTTC.

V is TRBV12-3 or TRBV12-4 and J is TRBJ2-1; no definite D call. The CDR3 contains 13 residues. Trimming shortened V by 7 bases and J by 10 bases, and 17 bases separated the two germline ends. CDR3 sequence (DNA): TGTGCCAGCACTATTGATCTGGGGAACGAGCAGTTCTTC. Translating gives CASTIDLGNEQFF.

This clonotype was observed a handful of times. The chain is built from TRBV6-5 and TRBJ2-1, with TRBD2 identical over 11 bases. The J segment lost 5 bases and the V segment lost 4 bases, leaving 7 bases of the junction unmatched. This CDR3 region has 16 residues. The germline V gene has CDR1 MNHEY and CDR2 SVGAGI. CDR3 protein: CASSSLAGETNNEQFF. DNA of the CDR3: TGTGCCAGCAGTTCACTAGCGGGAGAGACGAACAATGAGCAGTTCTTC.

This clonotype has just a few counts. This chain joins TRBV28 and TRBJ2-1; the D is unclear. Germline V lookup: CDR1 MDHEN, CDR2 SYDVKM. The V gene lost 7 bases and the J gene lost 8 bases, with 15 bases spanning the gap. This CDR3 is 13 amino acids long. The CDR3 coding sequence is TGTGCCAGCACCGGGTCCCCCAAGGATGAGCAGTTCTTC. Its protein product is CASTGSPKDEQFF.